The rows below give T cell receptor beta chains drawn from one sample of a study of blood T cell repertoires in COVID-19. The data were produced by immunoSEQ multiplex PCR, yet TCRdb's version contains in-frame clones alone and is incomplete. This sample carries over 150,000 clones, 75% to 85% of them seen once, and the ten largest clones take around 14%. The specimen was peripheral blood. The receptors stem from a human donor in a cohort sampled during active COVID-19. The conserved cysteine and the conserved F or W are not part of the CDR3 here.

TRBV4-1	ASSQVGRGQGREKLF
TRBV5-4	ASSRGTNYNEQF
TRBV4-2	ASSQDSNEQF
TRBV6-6	ASSEGGGTGTEQF
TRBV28	ASSSEQGFNQPQH
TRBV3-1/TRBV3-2	ASSQATSRGELF
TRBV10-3	AISETLLASGGSGANVLT
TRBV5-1	ASSFPRDSSYEQY
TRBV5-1	ASSLGGLAGPRSYNEQF
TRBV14	ASSRSPPGAEAF
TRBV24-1	ATSVGGNNEQF
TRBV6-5	ASSYLSGRADTQY
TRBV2	ASSRGRGTNEAF
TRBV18	ASSPPRRRPYEQF
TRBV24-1	ATSDLRASSYNEQF
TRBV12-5	ASGNPPGYGYT
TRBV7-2	ASSLEPPGEQY
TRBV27	ASSPIGTSGSYEQY